Each of the 16 T cell receptor beta chains below was sequenced from the same sample in a study of T cell clones after liver transplantation. Repertoires were generated with immunoSEQ multiplex PCR, while TCRdb's copy carries only in-frame clones and drops some. The sample contains 20,000 to 25,000 clones, over 55% of which appear only once. The material was CD4+ T cells from blood, obtained before liver transplant. The receptors stem from a human donor who received a liver transplant.

The genes are TRBV6-1 and TRBJ1-1; D might be TRBD1 (6 bases). Germline CDR1 and CDR2: MNHNS and SASEGT. Trimming removed 3 bases at V and 0 bases at J, with 17 bases between. The CDR3 spans 17 residues. The CDR3 sequence: CASSDRGWGTVNTEAFF. The CDR3 coding sequence is TGTGCCAGCAGTGACAGGGGATGGGGGACGGTGAACACTGAAGCTTTCTTT.

V and J are TRBV6-5 and TRBJ1-1; 8 bases line up with TRBD1. The CDR3 loop spans 15 amino acids. CDR1 MNHEY and CDR2 SVGAGI come from the germline V gene. The V segment lost 7 bases and the J segment 8 bases; nucleotides outside the gene matches: 15. This CDR3 is CASIERQGAPGEAFF. In DNA form, the CDR3 reads TGTGCCAGCATCGAAAGGCAGGGGGCGCCGGGGGAAGCTTTCTTT.

This clone was seen more than once but under ten times. The chain recombines TRBV6-1 with TRBJ2-6; 7 bases map to TRBD1. Germline trimming cut 1 base from V and 0 bases from J; bases unmatched to any gene: 6. This CDR3 has 18 residues. CDR1 MNHNS and CDR2 SASEGT come from the germline V gene. CDR3 nucleotides: TGTGCCAGCAGTGAAGGAGGGGGCCGCATCTCTGGGGCCAACGTCCTGACTTTC. It translates to CASSEGGGRISGANVLTF.

The chain carries TRBV5-1 and TRBJ2-1; 9 bases line up with TRBD1. After removal of 4 bases from V and 5 bases from J, the junction contained 1 base not matched to a gene. Germline values: CDR1 SGHRS, CDR2 YFSETQ. This CDR3 has 13 amino acids. CDR3 nucleotides: TGCGCCAGCAGCCGACAGGGGGACAATGAGCAGTTCTTC. It translates to CASSRQGDNEQFF.

V gene TRBV11-3 combines with J gene TRBJ2-2; D possibly corresponds to TRBD1 (5 bases). V lost 1 base and J 4 bases, leaving 22 bases between the germline ends. The CDR3 contains 19 residues. In germline, CDR1 is SGHNT, CDR2 YENEEA. The CDR3 loop is CASSLGLPFSQGSTGELFF. CDR3 DNA sequence: TGTGCCAGCAGCTTAGGCCTTCCATTTTCCCAGGGCTCCACCGGGGAGCTGTTTTTT.

In this sample, this clone turned up a few times. Other DNA sequences in the sample encode the same CDR3. The V call is TRBV28, the J call TRBJ1-6; 7 bases are a match to TRBD1. The CDR3 sequence is 19 residues long. V was pared by 5 bases and J by 3 bases, with 16 bases of the junction left unmatched. CDR1 is MDHEN, CDR2 SYDVKM, per germline. The CDR3 DNA reads TGTGCCAGCAGTACCCCGGGACAGCTGAACAAACTCTATAATTCACCCCTCCACTTT. Translated, it gives CASSTPGQLNKLYNSPLHF.

The CDR3 spells CASSAGTLANTGELFF. The CDR3 DNA reads as TGTGCCAGCAGCGCCGGGACTCTGGCGAACACCGGGGAGCTGTTTTTT. The chain uses TRBV9 and TRBJ2-2; D is possibly TRBD2 (6 bases). Trimming cost V 3 bases and J 0 bases, with 12 bases left between them. Germline CDR1 reads SGDLS; CDR2 reads YYNGEE. The CDR3 spans 16 residues. Drawing the rest from reference TRBV9 and TRBJ2-2, the complete variable domain is DSGVTQTPKHLITATGQRVTLRCSPRSGDLSVYWYQQSLDQGLQFLIQYYNGEERAKGNILERFSAQQFPDLHSELNLSSLELGDSALYFCASSAGTLANTGELFFGEGSRLTVL.

This clone was observed a few times. The chain carries TRBV2 and TRBJ1-1; D perhaps matches TRBD1 (5 bases). Deletions cut 2 bases from V and 4 bases from J, with 17 bases between. Germline V lookup: CDR1 SNHLY, CDR2 FYNNEI. The CDR3 has 16 amino acids. The CDR3 nucleotides are TGTGCCAGCAGTGAATTGGGGGAGATGGCAGGCACTGAAGCTTTCTTT. Protein sequence: CASSELGEMAGTEAFF.

CDR3 residues: CASSPQWQRHYGYTF. CDR3 nucleotides: TGTGCCAGCAGCCCCCAATGGCAGCGGCACTATGGCTACACCTTC. This chain uses TRBV21-1 with TRBJ1-2. TRBV21-1 is recorded as a pseudogene. CDR3 length: 15 residues.

CDR3 in amino acids: CSVEENSNQPQHF. As DNA, the CDR3 is TGCAGCGTGGAGGAGAATAGCAATCAGCCCCAGCATTTT. This chain uses TRBV29-1 with TRBJ1-5; D remains unclear. This CDR3 is 13 amino acids long. Trimming stripped 6 bases from V and 0 bases from J, with 9 bases between. Per germline, CDR1 SQVTM and CDR2 ANQGSEA.

In this sample, this clone turned up a few times. V usage is TRBV7-6 and J usage is TRBJ1-2; D might be TRBD1 (6 bases). The CDR3 is 15 residues long. Trimming cost V 0 bases and J 6 bases, with 14 bases left between them. The germline CDR1 and CDR2 sequences are SGHVS and FNYEAQ. The CDR3 nucleotides read TGTGCCAGCAGCTTAGCAACAGGGTCAGAGGATGGCTACACCTTC. This translates into CASSLATGSEDGYTF.

In this sample, this clone turned up once. The chain recombines TRBV28 with TRBJ1-2; maybe TRBD1 (6 bases). The CDR3 has 15 residues. V was cut by 8 bases and J by 2 bases, with 18 bases left in between. CDR1 MDHEN and CDR2 SYDVKM come from the germline V gene. The CDR3 sequence: CASVDVQGNNYGYTF. The CDR3 nucleotides are TGTGCCAGCGTAGACGTGCAGGGGAACAACTATGGCTACACCTTC.

The chain links TRBV11-3 to TRBJ2-1; 15 bases align to TRBD2. V lost 5 bases and J lost 8; bases outside the gene matches: 4. The CDR3 has 15 residues. The germline CDR1 and CDR2 sequences are SGHNT and YENEEA. The CDR3 DNA reads TGTGCCAGCAGCCAAGGGACTAGCGGGAGGTATGAGCAGTTCTTC. Its translation is CASSQGTSGRYEQFF.

The chain is built from TRBV10-2 and TRBJ1-2, with a tentative D call TRBD1 (5 bases). The germline gives CDR1 WSHSY, CDR2 SAAADI. CDR3 length: 13 amino acids. The germline V and J ends were trimmed by 2 bases and 6 bases, with 10 bases remaining between them. The CDR3 reads CASSERQGHGYTF. CDR3 sequence (DNA): TGCGCCAGCAGTGAGAGGCAGGGTCATGGCTACACCTTC.

The chain links TRBV6-5 to TRBJ2-2; 7 nucleotides align to TRBD2. Germline lookup yields CDR1 MNHEY and CDR2 SVGAGI. Germline trimming cut 1 base from V and 1 base from J; bases unmatched to any gene: 3. The CDR3 runs 16 residues. CDR3 sequence: CASSYFGGWNTGELFF. The CDR3 DNA reads as TGTGCCAGCAGTTACTTCGGGGGGTGGAACACCGGGGAGCTGTTTTTT.

The chain has TRBV27 and TRBJ2-7; either TRBD1 or TRBD2 may supply D (5 bases each). Per germline, CDR1 MNHEY and CDR2 SMNVEV (reference sequence). V lost 4 bases to trimming and J lost 6 bases, with 19 bases between them. CDR3 length: 15 residues. In nucleotides, the CDR3 is TGTGCCAGCAGTTCCACCCGCCCCCAGGGACCCGAGCAGTACTTC. This gives the protein CASSSTRPQGPEQYF.